This entry lists 15 T cell receptor beta chains sequenced from one sample in a study of cytomegalovirus exposure and HLA in healthy donors. PCR primers comprised 60 Vbeta and 13 Jbeta primers. TCRdb's copy holds only in-frame clones and misses some; the assay was immunoSEQ multiplex PCR. The sample shows about 80,000 clones, roughly 76% of them seen only once. Sample: PBMCs. These receptors all come from a woman in her forties in good health and CMV-seronegative.

The V gene is TRBV11-2, the J gene TRBJ2-2, with a tentative D call TRBD2 (6 bases). The length of the CDR3 is 15 residues. In germline, CDR1 is SGHAT, CDR2 FQNNGV. V dropped 7 bases and J dropped 2 bases, with 14 bases sitting between them. The CDR3 is CASIGFSGNTGELFF. CDR3 DNA: TGTGCCAGCATCGGTTTTAGCGGAAACACCGGGGAGCTGTTTTTT. The entire variable domain, with the rest obtained from reference TRBV11-2 and TRBJ2-2, is as follows: EAGVAQSPRYKIIEKRQSVAFWCNPISGHATLYWYQQILGQGPKLLIQFQNNGVVDDSQLPKDRFSAERLKGVDSTLKIQPAKLEDSAVYLCASIGFSGNTGELFFGEGSRLTVL.

The chain joins TRBV28 to TRBJ2-2; 8 bases line up with TRBD1. The CDR3 has 15 amino acids. Germline V gene lookup returns CDR1 MDHEN and CDR2 SYDVKM. V lost 2 bases, J lost 7 bases, and 6 bases stayed unmatched. The CDR3 loop is CASSLPQGAGGELFF. In DNA form, the CDR3 reads TGTGCCAGCAGTTTACCCCAGGGGGCGGGCGGGGAGCTGTTTTTT. Full variable domain (outside the CDR3, taken from reference TRBV28 and TRBJ2-2): DVKVTQSSRYLVKRTGEKVFLECVQDMDHENMFWYRQDPGLGLRLIYFSYDVKMKEKGDIPEGYSVSREKKERFSLILESASTNQTSMYLCASSLPQGAGGELFFGEGSRLTVL.

V is TRBV30 and J is TRBJ1-5; no reliable D call. CDR1 GTSNPN and CDR2 SVGIG come from the germline V gene (reference sequence). With 0 bases removed from V and 6 bases from J, the gap between germline ends came to 15 bases. The CDR3 loop spans 15 amino acids. The CDR3: CAWSVGRLRGQPQHF. The DNA for the CDR3 is TGTGCCTGGAGTGTAGGTCGGCTACGCGGTCAGCCCCAGCATTTT.

The V call is TRBV9, the J call TRBJ2-7; D is possibly TRBD1 (5 bases). Germline V lookup: CDR1 SGDLS, CDR2 YYNGEE. This CDR3 is 14 amino acids long. Between the trimmed V and J ends, which lost 0 bases and 0 bases, there was a span of 7 bases. The CDR3, as DNA: TGTGCCAGCAGCGTAGGGGGCATCTCCTACGAGCAGTACTTC. Protein sequence: CASSVGGISYEQYF.

The CDR3 coding sequence is TGCGCCAGCAGCACCGGGACAGGGCTGTACGAGCAGTACTTC. Amino acid sequence: CASSTGTGLYEQYF. This chain connects TRBV5-1 to TRBJ2-7; TRBD1 agrees at 9 bases. Germline V gene data show CDR1 as SGHRS and CDR2 as YFSETQ. This CDR3 is 14 amino acids long. After removal of 4 bases from V and 4 bases from J, the junction contained 6 bases not matched to a gene.

This chain links TRBV28 with TRBJ1-5; 7 nucleotides line up with TRBD1. V shed 3 bases, J shed 3 bases, and the junction held 2 bases outside the gene matches. The CDR3 has 14 residues. CDR1 and CDR2 (germline): MDHEN, SYDVKM. For the CDR3, the DNA is TGTGCCAGCAGTTTGGGACAGACCAATCAGCCCCAGCATTTT. Translated, it gives CASSLGQTNQPQHF. Full variable domain (missing parts from reference TRBV28 and TRBJ1-5): DVKVTQSSRYLVKRTGEKVFLECVQDMDHENMFWYRQDPGLGLRLIYFSYDVKMKEKGDIPEGYSVSREKKERFSLILESASTNQTSMYLCASSLGQTNQPQHFGDGTRLSIL.

The chain has TRBV10-2 and TRBJ1-5, with 9 bases matching TRBD1. Germline V gene data show CDR1 as WSHSY and CDR2 as SAAADI. The CDR3 is 14 amino acids. Trimming cost V 8 bases and J 2 bases; bases outside gene matches: 4. CDR3 loop: CASSQGAGNQPQHF. The CDR3 DNA reads TGCGCCAGCTCACAGGGGGCAGGCAATCAGCCCCAGCATTTT.

The V and J genes are TRBV19 and TRBJ1-5; TRBD1 is a possible D gene (5 bases). Trimming removed 8 bases from V and 2 bases from J, with 16 bases in between. Germline V gene sequence: CDR1 LNHDA, CDR2 SQIVND (reference sequence). The CDR3 length is 15 residues. CDR3: CASAGGSMGNQPQHF. The CDR3 DNA reads TGTGCCAGTGCCGGGGGGTCGATGGGCAATCAGCCCCAGCATTTT.

The chain couples TRBV15 to TRBJ2-1; tentatively, D is TRBD1 (6 bases). CDR1 and CDR2 (germline): LNHNV, YYDKDF (reference sequence). Trimming stripped 0 bases from V and 5 bases from J, with 20 bases between. The CDR3 is made up of 18 amino acids. CDR3 residues: CATSRDSVIRTEHNEQFF. CDR3 DNA: TGTGCCACCAGCAGAGATTCTGTCATCAGGACAGAACACAATGAGCAGTTCTTC.

The chain is built from TRBV13 and TRBJ2-2; 9 nucleotides match TRBD1. J was trimmed by 4 bases and V by 6 bases; bases with no gene match: 6. This CDR3 is built from 15 residues. Germline assignment: CDR1 PRHDT and CDR2 FYEKMQ (reference sequence). The chain's CDR3 is CASRRTGAGTGELFF. The CDR3 DNA is TGTGCCAGCAGGCGGACAGGGGCCGGCACCGGGGAGCTGTTTTTT.

V and J are TRBV5-8 and TRBJ2-1; D is uncertain. Germline values: CDR1 SGHTS, CDR2 YDEGEE. The ends were cut back, 4 bases at V and 7 bases at J, with 18 bases in the middle. The CDR3 totals 15 residues. CDR3 in amino acids: CASSVTQHSFNEQFF. Written as DNA, the CDR3 is TGTGCCAGCAGCGTCACACAGCACTCTTTTAATGAGCAGTTCTTC.

This chain connects TRBV13 to TRBJ2-7; D is uncertain. This CDR3 spans 13 amino acids. Trimming removed 3 bases from V and 0 bases from J, with 6 bases in between. Germline CDR1 PRHDT, CDR2 FYEKMQ (reference sequence). CDR3 in amino acids: CASSFWSSYEQYF. The CDR3 DNA is TGTGCCAGCAGCTTCTGGAGCTCCTACGAGCAGTACTTC.

The rearrangement uses TRBV7-2 and TRBJ2-2; D is undetermined. CDR3 length equals 13 residues. Trimming shortened V by 7 bases and J by 1 base, and 7 bases separated the two germline ends. Looked up from germline, CDR1 is SGHTA and CDR2 is FQGNSA. The CDR3 DNA follows: TGTGCCAGCACCCGCGTGAACACCGGGGAGCTGTTTTTT. This sequence encodes CASTRVNTGELFF.

The rearrangement uses TRBV28 and TRBJ1-5, with D unresolved. The CDR3 spans 12 residues. Trimming removed 9 bases from V and 1 base from J, with 7 bases in between. CDR1 and CDR2 (germline): MDHEN, SYDVKM. This CDR3 is CASSESNQPQHF. For the CDR3, the DNA is TGTGCCAGTTCGGAGAGCAATCAGCCCCAGCATTTT.

A few counts support this clone. V and J are TRBV28 and TRBJ1-1; no clear D. The V gene's germline CDR1 is MDHEN and CDR2 SYDVKM. The V gene lost 2 bases and the J gene lost 5 bases, with 15 bases spanning the gap. The CDR3 sequence is 15 residues long. The CDR3 spells CASSLEKRSGTEAFF. As DNA, the CDR3 is TGTGCCAGCAGTTTAGAGAAACGGTCGGGGACTGAAGCTTTCTTT.